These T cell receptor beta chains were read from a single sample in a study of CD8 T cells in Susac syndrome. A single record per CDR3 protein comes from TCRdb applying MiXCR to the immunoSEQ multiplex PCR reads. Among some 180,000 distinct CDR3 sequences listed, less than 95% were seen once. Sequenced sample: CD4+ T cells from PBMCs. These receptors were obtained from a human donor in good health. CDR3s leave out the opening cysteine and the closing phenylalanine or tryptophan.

CDR3: SATRYEQF; J: TRBJ2-1; V: TRBV20-1
CDR3: SVEVGAGGDEQF; J: TRBJ2-1; V: TRBV29-1
CDR3: ASSQEPGGTGYEQY; J: TRBJ2-7; V: TRBV14
CDR3: ASSYSKLLASYYEQY; J: TRBJ2-7; V: TRBV6-2/TRBV6-3
CDR3: ASSQGQGEETQY; J: TRBJ2-5; V: TRBV4-3
CDR3: ATSRRDGEQY; J: TRBJ2-7; V: TRBV15
CDR3: SSSQRQGGETQY; J: TRBJ2-5; V: TRBV29-1
CDR3: ASRAARDNYGYT; J: TRBJ1-2; V: TRBV6-2/TRBV6-3
CDR3: ASRQLAGTYNEQF; J: TRBJ2-1; V: TRBV12-3/TRBV12-4
CDR3: AWTENQETQY; J: TRBJ2-5; V: TRBV30
CDR3: SVGSFSGGDTQY; J: TRBJ2-3; V: TRBV29-1
CDR3: SARRAGVYYEQY; J: TRBJ2-7; V: TRBV20-1
CDR3: AWRGLAAYNEQF; J: TRBJ2-1; V: TRBV30
CDR3: AWRDTLNQPQH; J: TRBJ1-5; V: TRBV30
CDR3: ATSGGATDTQY; J: TRBJ2-3; V: TRBV24-1
CDR3: ASTNRTSRLGSYNEQF; J: TRBJ2-1; V: TRBV27
CDR3: ASRQINTDTQY; J: TRBJ2-3; V: TRBV5-4
CDR3: ATSENRGGGSYNEQF; J: TRBJ2-1; V: TRBV15
CDR3: ASRDLGADTQY; J: TRBJ2-3; V: TRBV28
CDR3: SVGGGRENTGELF; J: TRBJ2-2; V: TRBV29-1
CDR3: SVEQGLAGDEQF; J: TRBJ2-1; V: TRBV29-1
CDR3: ASSRTGGLNTEAF; J: TRBJ1-1; V: TRBV27
CDR3: SARESAYNEQF; J: TRBJ2-1; V: TRBV20-1
CDR3: ASSHRRGETQY; J: TRBJ2-5; V: TRBV6-1
CDR3: ASSGDGANTEAF; J: TRBJ1-1; V: TRBV5-1
CDR3: ASSFRSPSTDTQY; J: TRBJ2-3; V: TRBV28
CDR3: SVRTWTNTEAF; J: TRBJ1-1; V: TRBV29-1
CDR3: ASSPRKAGYT; J: TRBJ1-2; V: TRBV18
CDR3: ASRLAGAQRNEQF; J: TRBJ2-1; V: TRBV19
CDR3: ASSYGGSGTEAF; J: TRBJ1-1; V: TRBV6-5
CDR3: SAIPGQNEKLF; J: TRBJ1-4; V: TRBV20-1
CDR3: ASSPPGGANEKLF; J: TRBJ1-4; V: TRBV3-1
CDR3: ASSGARAGQETQY; J: TRBJ2-5; V: TRBV7-4
CDR3: SVDGGQETQY; J: TRBJ2-5; V: TRBV29-1
CDR3: ASSLEPGGTYEQY; J: TRBJ2-7; V: TRBV7-2
CDR3: SARDLLGGTDTQY; J: TRBJ2-3; V: TRBV20-1
CDR3: ASSLIGTSTYEQY; J: TRBJ2-7; V: TRBV7-3
CDR3: ASSLMGPGMGYNEQF; J: TRBJ2-1; V: TRBV7-3
CDR3: ASSYRRGNNQPQH; J: TRBJ1-5; V: TRBV6-5
CDR3: ASSLGQGTEAF; J: TRBJ1-1; V: TRBV7-3
CDR3: SVAHGGNYGYT; J: TRBJ1-2; V: TRBV29-1
CDR3: AWSDLGIRPSGNTIY; J: TRBJ1-3; V: TRBV30
CDR3: ASSQERLGTEAF; J: TRBJ1-1; V: TRBV3-1
CDR3: ASSVDQDQPQH; J: TRBJ1-5; V: TRBV9
CDR3: ACGVERVPEQF; J: TRBJ2-1; V: TRBV7-9
CDR3: ASSLARNTQY; J: TRBJ2-3; V: TRBV7-2
CDR3: ATSRDPRGEGYT; J: TRBJ1-2; V: TRBV15
CDR3: ASKDSWDTQY; J: TRBJ2-3; V: TRBV6-1
CDR3: SVEPLEHFTDTQY; J: TRBJ2-3; V: TRBV29-1
CDR3: ASSAAAEQF; J: TRBJ2-1; V: TRBV3-1
CDR3: ASSQRAMADTQY; J: TRBJ2-3; V: TRBV12-3/TRBV12-4
CDR3: ASSGEVASSYNEQF; J: TRBJ2-1; V: TRBV2
CDR3: ATSRLVTGDPLKNIQY; J: TRBJ2-4; V: TRBV15
CDR3: ASSDPTASTDTQY; J: TRBJ2-3; V: TRBV10-2
CDR3: SVAVGTGGRTTQY; J: TRBJ2-5; V: TRBV29-1
CDR3: AWSVRGGDEQF; J: TRBJ2-1; V: TRBV30
CDR3: ASSQDLRNYGYT; J: TRBJ1-2; V: TRBV14
CDR3: ASSLNQLETQY; J: TRBJ2-5; V: TRBV14
CDR3: ASSQDGTAETQY; J: TRBJ2-5; V: TRBV4-3
CDR3: ASSLQVTGYHEQF; J: TRBJ2-1; V: TRBV7-3